Below are 32 T cell receptor beta chains sequenced from a single sample in a study of cytomegalovirus exposure and HLA in healthy donors. The PCR used 60 Vbeta and 13 Jbeta primers. Only in-frame clones appear in the TCRdb table, and some are missing; sequencing was by immunoSEQ multiplex PCR. The table lists about 190,000 clones, 70% to 85% of them singletons, with about 3.5% in the top ten. The specimen was PBMCs. Receptors originate from a man aged 40-50 years in good health and CMV-seropositive.

The rearrangement links TRBV10-3 to TRBJ2-7; a weak D match, TRBD1 (5 bases). Germline values: CDR1 ENHRY, CDR2 SYGVKD. Trimming pared 2 bases from V and 5 bases from J, leaving 13 bases between. The CDR3 loop spans 14 amino acids. CDR3 sequence reads: CAISEGQGGNEQYF. The CDR3 DNA reads as TGTGCCATCAGTGAGGGGCAGGGCGGCAACGAGCAGTACTTC.

The chain has TRBV21-1 and TRBJ2-5; the table's TRBD1 call for D was not verified on the DNA. TRBV21-1 corresponds to a pseudogene. The CDR3 length is 16 residues. The CDR3 coding sequence is TGTGCCAGCAGCAAAGAGAAGGGGACAGGGGTCGAGACCCAGTACTTC. This gives the protein CASSKEKGTGVETQYF.

A word on this clone: The same CDR3 can be traced to other DNA sequences in this sample. The chain employs TRBV9 and TRBJ2-7; no clear D. The ends were cut back, 4 bases at V and 0 bases at J, with 5 bases in the middle. The germline gives CDR1 SGDLS, CDR2 YYNGEE. The CDR3 loop spans 12 amino acids. CDR3 DNA: TGTGCCAGCAGCCAGGACTCCTACGAGCAGTACTTC. This gives the protein CASSQDSYEQYF.

The rearrangement joins TRBV10-3 to TRBJ1-1; 8 bases line up with TRBD1. CDR3 size: 13 residues. The J segment lost 10 bases and the V segment lost 7 bases, leaving 11 bases of the junction unmatched. The germline CDR1 and CDR2 sequences are ENHRY and SYGVKD. The CDR3: CAINTDRDYAAFF. The CDR3 nucleotides read TGTGCCATCAATACGGACAGGGATTATGCAGCTTTCTTT.

This clone was detected only a few times. The genes are TRBV19 and TRBJ1-2; 7 nucleotides match TRBD1. V lost 5 bases to trimming and J lost 4 bases; unmatched junction nucleotides: 4. Germline CDR1 LNHDA, CDR2 SQIVND (reference sequence). This CDR3 has 13 amino acids. CDR3 protein: CASSEDRTYGYTF. In DNA form, the CDR3 reads TGTGCCAGTAGTGAGGACAGGACCTATGGCTACACCTTC.

The chain couples TRBV9 to TRBJ2-2, with D possibly TRBD2 on 6 matching bases. V lost 4 bases to trimming and J lost 4 bases, with 17 bases between them. There are 16 residues in the CDR3. The germline CDR1 and CDR2 sequences are SGDLS and YYNGEE. CDR3 sequence (DNA): TGTGCCAGCAGCCCCTCTACGGGGGTGATCACCGGGGAGCTGTTTTTT. The encoded protein is CASSPSTGVITGELFF.

The chain uses TRBV18 and TRBJ1-5; D unclear. The V gene's germline CDR1 is KGHSH and CDR2 LQKENI. Trimming shortened V by 2 bases and J by 4 bases, and 9 bases separated the two germline ends. The length of the CDR3 is 14 residues. The CDR3 nucleotides read TGTGCCAGCTCACCAGATACACCTAATCAGCCCCAGCATTTT. Translating gives CASSPDTPNQPQHF.

The genes are TRBV28 and TRBJ2-5, with D possibly matching TRBD2 (6 bases). Germline CDR1 and CDR2: MDHEN and SYDVKM. V lost 6 bases and J 10 bases, leaving 18 bases between the germline ends. The CDR3 totals 13 residues. The CDR3 nucleotides are TGTGCCAGCAGGCCGGGGGAAGGGGTGGGCCAGTACTTC. Protein product: CASRPGEGVGQYF.

The chain employs TRBV5-1 and TRBJ2-1; 10 positions agree with TRBD2. The CDR3 loop spans 16 amino acids. From germline, CDR1 is SGHRS and CDR2 YFSETQ. V shed 3 bases and J 4 bases; nucleotides not matched to a gene: 7. CDR3 protein: CASSSPSGGVYNEQFF. The DNA for the CDR3 is TGCGCCAGCAGCTCCCCCAGCGGGGGGGTATACAATGAGCAGTTCTTC.

This clone has only one observation. The rearrangement joins TRBV27 to TRBJ1-3; the D gene is possibly TRBD1 (6 bases). The CDR3 runs to 13 residues. V shed 6 bases and J shed 4 bases, with 10 bases lying between them. Germline values: CDR1 MNHEY, CDR2 SMNVEV (reference sequence). This CDR3 reads CASRAGAGNTIYF. For the CDR3, the DNA is TGTGCCAGCAGGGCAGGGGCGGGAAACACCATATATTTT.

This sequence joins TRBV11-2 and TRBJ2-5; the D is unclear. Germline-derived CDR1 and CDR2 are SGHAT and FQNNGV. Trimming left V 3 bases short and J 0 bases short, with 8 bases between. CDR3 size: 14 residues. In DNA, the CDR3 is TGTGCCAGCAGCTTCGGAGACTACCAAGAGACCCAGTACTTC. Translating it yields CASSFGDYQETQYF.

The rearrangement joins TRBV5-6 to TRBJ1-5, with TRBD1 matching over 8 bases. CDR1 is SGHDT and CDR2 is YYEEEE in the germline V gene. The CDR3 totals 15 residues. Trimming took 2 bases from V and 4 from J; bases not matched to a gene: 5. The CDR3 here is CASSFQDRENQPQHF. The CDR3 bases are TGTGCCAGCAGCTTCCAGGACAGGGAAAATCAGCCCCAGCATTTT.

The chain employs TRBV6-6 and TRBJ1-3, with TRBD1 as a possible D gene (6 bases). The germline V and J ends were trimmed by 6 bases and 2 bases, with 11 bases remaining between them. CDR1 MNHNY and CDR2 SVGAGI come from the germline V gene (reference sequence). CDR3 length equals 14 residues. The CDR3 sequence is CASRRDRTGNTIYF. DNA of the CDR3: TGTGCCAGCAGACGAGACAGGACTGGAAACACCATATATTTT.

The chain links TRBV9 to TRBJ2-1; D is undetermined. Germline lookup yields CDR1 SGDLS and CDR2 YYNGEE. CDR3 length equals 13 residues. Trimming took off 4 bases at V and 2 bases at J, with 7 bases between the two ends. CDR3 DNA: TGTGCCAGCAGCCTAAACGCCTACAATGAGCAGTTCTTC. It translates to CASSLNAYNEQFF.

This clone appeared once. V usage is TRBV10-2 and J usage is TRBJ1-1; 7 nucleotides line up with TRBD1. This CDR3 is 18 amino acids long. The trim removed 3 bases at V and 1 base at J, leaving 14 bases unmatched. Germline-derived CDR1 and CDR2 are WSHSY and SAAADI. CDR3 nucleotide sequence: TGCGCCAGCAGTGATCTTTCAGGGGGTGTAGGAGCGAACACTGAAGCTTTCTTT. It encodes CASSDLSGGVGANTEAFF.

There are a few counts of this clone. This sequence joins TRBV5-1 and TRBJ2-5; 7 nucleotides line up with TRBD1. The DNA matches TRBJ2-7 better at its end, which makes the J call doubtful. This CDR3 comprises 13 residues. Germline CDR1 reads SGHRS; CDR2 reads YFSETQ. The CDR3 sequence is CASSLGTGDEQYF. CDR3 DNA sequence: TGCGCCAGCAGCTTGGGTACAGGGGACGAGCAGTACTTC.

V gene TRBV9 combines with J gene TRBJ2-3; 9 nucleotides agree with TRBD2. Losses at the gene ends were 0 bases for V and 2 bases for J; bases not matched to a gene: 4. Germline CDR1 SGDLS, CDR2 YYNGEE. The CDR3 extends over 16 amino acids. The CDR3: CASSVGSGGFTDTQYF. The DNA of the CDR3 is TGTGCCAGCAGCGTAGGTAGCGGGGGCTTCACAGATACGCAGTATTTT.

This clone appeared a single time. The rearrangement joins TRBV6-5 to TRBJ2-3; no clear D gene. Trimming pared 3 bases from V and 2 bases from J, leaving 9 bases between. Per the germline V gene, CDR1 is MNHEY and CDR2 is SVGAGI. The CDR3 is made up of 14 amino acids. DNA for the CDR3: TGTGCCAGCAGTTATAGACTTTCCACAGATACGCAGTATTTT. Translating gives CASSYRLSTDTQYF.

The gene calls are TRBV5-1 and TRBJ2-7, with 9 nucleotides matching TRBD2. With 3 bases clipped from V and 0 bases from J, the junction kept 7 bases outside the gene matches. The CDR3 is made up of 16 amino acids. CDR1 and CDR2 (germline): SGHRS, YFSETQ. CDR3 amino acids: CASSYQSSGTSYEQYF. The DNA of the CDR3 is TGCGCCAGCAGCTACCAATCTAGCGGGACCTCCTACGAGCAGTACTTC.

The chain joins TRBV6-1 to TRBJ2-2; 9 nucleotides align to TRBD1. This CDR3 has 14 residues. After removal of 6 bases from V and 4 bases from J, the junction contained 3 bases not matched to a gene. Germline CDR1 and CDR2: MNHNS and SASEGT. CDR3 amino acids: CASSLTGGTGELFF. The CDR3 coding sequence is TGTGCCAGCAGCCTGACAGGGGGCACCGGGGAGCTGTTTTTT.

The CDR3 DNA follows: TGTGCCAGCAGTGATTGGGACACTTCCTACGAGCAGTACTTC. Protein sequence: CASSDWDTSYEQYF. The chain couples TRBV6-1 to TRBJ2-5; D perhaps matches TRBD1 (6 bases). The J call may be in error: the DNA end matches TRBJ2-7 better. Germline V gives CDR1 MNHNS, CDR2 SASEGT. CDR3 size: 14 residues.

V and J are TRBV4-1 and TRBJ2-2; possible D gene TRBD1, 7 bases. The CDR3 loop spans 18 amino acids. CDR1 is MGHRA, CDR2 YSYEKL, per germline. V gave up 0 bases and J gave up 2 bases, with 16 bases separating them. CDR3 sequence reads: CASSQDRRGPTNTGELFF. CDR3 nucleotide sequence: TGCGCCAGCAGCCAAGATCGGAGGGGGCCCACAAACACCGGGGAGCTGTTTTTT.

The CDR3 nucleotides read TGTGCCAGCGACCTTAGCGGCGCGAACACCGGGGAGCTGTTTTTT. Residues: CASDLSGANTGELFF. The gene calls are TRBV2 and TRBJ2-2; possibly TRBD2 for D (6 bases). V was trimmed by 8 bases and J by 0 bases, leaving 13 bases between them. The CDR3 is made up of 15 amino acids. Germline lookup yields CDR1 SNHLY and CDR2 FYNNEI.

V is TRBV7-8 and J is TRBJ1-2; D is unclear. With 5 bases removed from V and 4 bases from J, the gap between germline ends came to 8 bases. Germline-derived CDR1 and CDR2 are SGHVS and FQNEAQ. The CDR3 has 12 amino acids. CDR3 sequence (DNA): TGTGCCAGCAGCCCCGGGTCCTATGGCTACACCTTC. Translated, it gives CASSPGSYGYTF. Combining the CDR3 with reference TRBV7-8 and TRBJ1-2 gives the whole variable domain GAGVSQSPRYKVAKRGQDVALRCDPISGHVSLFWYQQALGQGPEFLTYFQNEAQLDKSGLPSDRFFAERPEGSVSTLKIQRTQQEDSAVYLCASSPGSYGYTFGSGTRLTVV.

The CDR3 sequence: CASSLNGQGNQPQHF. The CDR3 DNA follows: TGTGCCAGCAGTTTAAATGGACAGGGCAATCAGCCCCAGCATTTT. This chain links TRBV27 with TRBJ1-5, with TRBD1 identical over 7 bases. Germline V gene data show CDR1 as MNHEY and CDR2 as SMNVEV (reference sequence). This CDR3 is built from 15 residues. V dropped 2 bases and J dropped 2; count of bases not matched to a gene: 3.

The V and J genes are TRBV5-1 and TRBJ2-3; 9 bases match TRBD2. Germline values: CDR1 SGHRS, CDR2 YFSETQ. Trimming took 3 bases from V and 4 from J; bases not matched to a gene: 3. The CDR3 runs 14 residues. The CDR3 loop is CASSYSGGSDTQYF. The CDR3 DNA follows: TGCGCCAGCAGCTATAGCGGGGGTTCAGATACGCAGTATTTT.

The rearrangement uses TRBV4-3 and TRBJ2-1; possible D gene TRBD1, 7 bases. The CDR3 sequence is 15 residues long. Trimming cost V 6 bases and J 8 bases, with 20 bases left between them. Germline V gene data show CDR1 as LGHNA and CDR2 as YSLEER. Here the CDR3 DNA reads TGCGCCAGCAGGCACAGGGGACTTGAGGAGGATGAGCAGTTCTTC. Amino acids: CASRHRGLEEDEQFF.

Only a few counts were recorded for this clone. This chain joins TRBV27 and TRBJ2-1; 10 bases map to TRBD2. V dropped 3 bases and J dropped 8; count of bases not matched to a gene: 13. This CDR3 contains 17 residues. In germline, CDR1 is MNHEY, CDR2 SMNVEV (reference sequence). The CDR3 sequence is CASSFPKGLAGAYEQFF. CDR3 coding DNA: TGTGCCAGCAGTTTTCCTAAAGGGCTAGCGGGAGCATATGAGCAGTTCTTC.

This clone was observed a single time. This chain joins TRBV6-5 and TRBJ2-7; 7 bases match TRBD1. V shed 2 bases, J shed 7 bases, and the junction held 11 bases outside the gene matches. From germline, CDR1 is MNHEY and CDR2 SVGAGI. The CDR3 is made up of 15 amino acids. CDR3: CASSYGAGGQWEQYF. CDR3 nucleotides: TGTGCCAGCAGTTACGGGGCAGGGGGACAGTGGGAGCAGTACTTC.

The chain links TRBV10-2 to TRBJ1-1; 10 bases agree with TRBD1. The V gene end was trimmed by 5 bases and the J gene end by 4 bases; junction bases not matched to a gene: 7. CDR1 is WSHSY, CDR2 SAAADI, per germline. The CDR3 runs 15 residues. CDR3 residues: CASSRDRGLSTEAFF. The CDR3, as DNA: TGCGCCAGCAGTCGAGACAGGGGGCTGAGCACTGAAGCTTTCTTT.

The chain employs TRBV18 and TRBJ1-1; the D gene is possibly TRBD1 (6 bases). The germline V gene has CDR1 KGHSH and CDR2 LQKENI. The V end was cut by 3 bases, the J end by 5 bases, with 10 bases between. CDR3 size: 13 residues. DNA for the CDR3: TGTGCCAGCTCACCTCACGACAGGACTGAAGCTTTCTTT. This sequence encodes CASSPHDRTEAFF.

The CDR3 spells CASSIELAGELFF. The CDR3 nucleotides are TGTGCCAGTAGTATAGAATTAGCCGGGGAGCTGTTTTTT. J is TRBJ2-2 and V is TRBV19; D gene unclear. Trimming took off 0 bases at V and 6 bases at J, with 5 bases between the two ends. This CDR3 is built from 13 residues. Per germline, CDR1 LNHDA and CDR2 SQIVND (reference sequence).